This T cell receptor beta chain comes out of a study of T cell repertoires in cytomegalovirus infection. On the study more broadly: HLA-C-restricted CMV epitopes, recently identified, and well-studied HLA-B-restricted ones were used by the study. Indications of both CMV infection and matching HLA type were provided by public TCR beta signatures.

The table lists this clonotype with a few counts. The antigen is unknown. MiXCR, run by TCRdb on the reads, gives a single entry per CDR3 protein. The sample lists fewer than 1,000,000 distinct CDR3 sequences, about 33% occurring once. The CDR3 is made up of 14 amino acids. Trimming took 6 bases from V and 0 from J; bases not matched to a gene: 3. Study results and limitations: HLA-C-restricted CMV clonotypes gave the most frequent clonotype in two of eight donors. Cumulative public TCR beta family frequency identified carriers of CMV plus the relevant HLA.

The sequences come from cultured CD8+ T cells from PBMCs, collected from culture after CMV antigen stimulation. The rearrangement joins TRBV12-3 or TRBV12-4 to TRBJ2-5; TRBD1 matches at 8 bases. The source is a human donor in good health (CMV status not recorded). Some clones in this sample may be carry-over from other donors' samples. The CDR3 bases are TGTGCCAGCAGCCCGACAGGGGACCAAGAGACCCAGTACTTC. Its protein product is CASSPTGDQETQYF.